This is a list of T cell receptor beta chains from one sample in a study of blood T cell repertoires in COVID-19. Sequencing was performed with immunoSEQ multiplex PCR; in TCRdb, only in-frame clones are kept and a portion is missing. The table records approximately 81,000 clones, 82% of them present only once. Material for sequencing was peripheral blood. The receptors come from a human donor in a cohort sampled during active COVID-19. Each CDR3 is given without its conserved first and last residue. Fields, in order: J gene, V gene, CDR3 protein.

J gene: TRBJ1-1; V gene: TRBV12-3/TRBV12-4; CDR3 protein: ASSPYSEAF
J gene: TRBJ2-7; V gene: TRBV29-1; CDR3 protein: SVVRTNSIGTYEQY
J gene: TRBJ2-2; V gene: TRBV9; CDR3 protein: ASSEGTGDLGELF
J gene: TRBJ2-7; V gene: TRBV2; CDR3 protein: ASSDRGLDEQY
J gene: TRBJ1-1; V gene: TRBV7-3; CDR3 protein: ASSPMGDRGNTEAF
J gene: TRBJ1-1; V gene: TRBV4-1; CDR3 protein: ASSQDMNRRVTEAF
J gene: TRBJ2-6; V gene: TRBV4-1; CDR3 protein: ASSRPGQSTGANVLT
J gene: TRBJ2-5; V gene: TRBV7-3; CDR3 protein: ASSLSPRDTHTQY
J gene: TRBJ2-7; V gene: TRBV18; CDR3 protein: ASSPEGYEQY
J gene: TRBJ2-1; V gene: TRBV12-3/TRBV12-4; CDR3 protein: ASSLQTYNEQF
J gene: TRBJ2-5; V gene: TRBV7-9; CDR3 protein: ASSLAGPGGNQETQY
J gene: TRBJ2-5; V gene: TRBV6-5; CDR3 protein: ASSYSDSVIWY
J gene: TRBJ1-1; V gene: TRBV18; CDR3 protein: ASSEQGENTEAF
J gene: TRBJ1-5; V gene: TRBV9; CDR3 protein: ASSPPRDREHQPQH
J gene: TRBJ2-5; V gene: TRBV7-3; CDR3 protein: ASSLGGAQETQY
J gene: TRBJ2-5; V gene: TRBV4-1; CDR3 protein: ASSQERASGTQY
J gene: TRBJ1-5; V gene: TRBV6-5; CDR3 protein: AVNREYSNQPQH
J gene: TRBJ2-1; V gene: TRBV6-5; CDR3 protein: ASSYSPRDNEQF
J gene: TRBJ2-1; V gene: TRBV5-1; CDR3 protein: ASSLNDRGYNEQF
J gene: TRBJ1-2; V gene: TRBV5-1; CDR3 protein: ASSLPTGNYGYT
J gene: TRBJ2-7; V gene: TRBV10-3; CDR3 protein: AISAGTGGHYEQY
J gene: TRBJ2-2; V gene: TRBV10-2; CDR3 protein: ASKAGVATTGELF
J gene: TRBJ1-2; V gene: TRBV12-3/TRBV12-4; CDR3 protein: ASSLQGAQGYT
J gene: TRBJ1-1; V gene: TRBV27; CDR3 protein: ASSTQTGFSNTEAF
J gene: TRBJ2-7; V gene: TRBV19; CDR3 protein: ASSISSGGLYEQY
J gene: TRBJ1-1; V gene: TRBV19; CDR3 protein: ASKTDNSYTEAF
J gene: TRBJ1-4; V gene: TRBV5-4; CDR3 protein: ASSFTGQGHEKLF
J gene: TRBJ2-7; V gene: TRBV10-3; CDR3 protein: AISVVRGEQY
J gene: TRBJ2-2; V gene: TRBV4-2; CDR3 protein: ASSPVGPTGELF
J gene: TRBJ1-2; V gene: TRBV18; CDR3 protein: ASSPVPGQGAGGYT
J gene: TRBJ1-2; V gene: TRBV18; CDR3 protein: ASSPLRGDRTYGYT
J gene: TRBJ2-7; V gene: TRBV5-1; CDR3 protein: ASSPRIAGGTTYEQY
J gene: TRBJ2-7; V gene: TRBV6-1; CDR3 protein: ASSEGSGTSAYEQY
J gene: TRBJ1-6; V gene: TRBV6-5; CDR3 protein: ASTGTGVFSPLH
J gene: TRBJ2-7; V gene: TRBV7-6; CDR3 protein: ASSRLAGGTYEQY